This is a list of T cell receptor beta chains from one sample in a study. TCRdb analysed the RT-PCR reads with MiXCR anew, one entry per CDR3 protein. The data contain about 700,000 distinct CDR3 sequences, 13% to 15% of them seen just once; the ten biggest clones take up about 3.6%. The sequenced sample consisted of memory CD4+ T cells from blood. Receptor source: a female donor in good health, serving as a healthy control. The CDR3 runs from the conserved cysteine through the conserved F or W. Each record gives: D gene, clone size, V gene, J gene, CDR3 protein, CDR3 DNA. D genes are given only for firm matches. Size is stated for part of the rows, as once, few or many counts, or as a class when the clone is expanded.

-	many	TRBV29-1	TRBJ2-1	CSVLRANEQFF	TGCAGCGTCCTCAGGGCCAATGAGCAGTTCTTC
-	-	TRBV6-5	TRBJ1-6	CASRPHLYNSPLHF	TGTGCCAGCAGACCTCATCTGTATAATTCACCCCTCCACTTT
-	few	TRBV12-3/TRBV12-4	TRBJ1-3	CASSATGSGNTIYF	TGTGCCAGCAGTGCCACCGGCTCTGGAAACACCATATATTTT
-	few	TRBV20-1	TRBJ1-1	CSAPREMNTEAFF	TGCAGTGCTCCCCGGGAAATGAACACTGAAGCTTTCTTT
-	-	TRBV20-1	TRBJ1-4	CSAREVTTNQKLFF	TGCAGTGCTAGAGAGGTTACTACTAATCAAAAACTGTTTTTT
-	-	TRBV6-2/TRBV6-3	TRBJ1-1	CAISITPGRTEAFF	TGTGCCATAAGTATCACCCCAGGGAGGACTGAAGCTTTCTTT
-	few	TRBV20-1	TRBJ2-3	CSAERQARMDTQYF	TGCAGTGCAGAAAGACAGGCGCGCATGGATACGCAGTATTTT
-	many	TRBV5-1	TRBJ2-7	CASRLTTGTSYEQYF	TGCGCCAGCAGACTCACGACAGGTACCTCCTACGAGCAGTACTTC
-	-	TRBV20-1	TRBJ2-1	CSAREGRQTVYNEQFF	TGCAGTGCTAGGGAAGGAAGGCAGACGGTTTACAATGAGCAGTTCTTC
-	few	TRBV12-3/TRBV12-4	TRBJ2-1	CASSSRNPGVDEQFF	TGTGCCAGCAGTTCAAGGAATCCTGGGGTGGATGAGCAGTTCTTC
-	few	TRBV9	TRBJ2-2	CASSLRGDANTGELFF	TGTGCCAGCAGCCTAAGAGGGGACGCGAACACCGGGGAGCTGTTTTTT
-	many	TRBV6-5	TRBJ2-3	CASSDNPTDTQYF	TGTGCCAGCAGTGACAACCCCACAGATACGCAGTATTTT
-	many	TRBV10-3	TRBJ2-5	CAISEYGSGEKETQYF	TGTGCCATCAGTGAGTATGGTAGCGGAGAGAAGGAGACCCAGTACTTC
TRBD1	few	TRBV10-3	TRBJ2-1	CAISESGQGAFVYNEQFF	TGTGCCATCAGTGAGTCCGGACAGGGGGCCTTCGTCTACAATGAGCAGTTCTTC
TRBD1	-	TRBV20-1	TRBJ1-2	CSARQGAGGYTF	TGCAGTGCTCGACAGGGGGCGGGCGGCTACACCTTC
-	few	TRBV6-1	TRBJ1-2	CASSESDSLGYTF	TGTGCCAGCAGTGAATCGGATTCCCTAGGCTACACCTTC
-	-	TRBV2	TRBJ2-7	CASTQGSGAVYEQYF	TGTGCCAGCACTCAAGGGTCAGGGGCGGTCTACGAGCAGTACTTC
TRBD2	few	TRBV25-1	TRBJ2-5	CASSGTSGVGLTQYF	TGTGCCAGCAGTGGTACTAGCGGGGTGGGCTTGACCCAGTACTTC
-	many	TRBV6-5	TRBJ2-5	CAVRGAGETQYF	TGTGCCGTGCGAGGGGCCGGAGAGACCCAGTACTTC
-	-	TRBV7-2	TRBJ1-1	CASSIKVGMNTEAFF	TGTGCCAGCAGCATAAAGGTCGGCATGAACACTGAAGCTTTCTTT
-	few	TRBV5-1	TRBJ2-7	CASSLGGAINYEQYF	TGCGCCAGCAGCCTGGGGGGAGCGATAAACTACGAGCAGTACTTC
TRBD2	once	TRBV5-1	TRBJ2-7	CASSFSPSGGMYEQYF	TGCGCCAGCAGCTTCAGTCCTAGCGGGGGGATGTACGAGCAGTACTTC
TRBD1	many	TRBV5-1	TRBJ2-7	CASSLVQGAGYEQYF	TGCGCCAGCAGCTTGGTACAGGGGGCTGGCTACGAGCAGTACTTC
-	few	TRBV27	TRBJ1-5	CASRAGGGWNQPQHF	TGTGCCAGCAGGGCCGGAGGCGGATGGAATCAGCCCCAGCATTTT
-	many	TRBV4-3	TRBJ2-1	CASSQGRADDNEQFF	TGCGCCAGCAGCCAAGGCAGGGCGGATGACAATGAGCAGTTCTTC
-	-	TRBV20-1	TRBJ2-2	CSASRSGSNTGELFF	TGCAGTGCCAGCAGGTCAGGGTCGAACACCGGGGAGCTGTTTTTT
TRBD1	many	TRBV7-9	TRBJ2-3	CASTPPGTGIADTQYF	TGTGCCAGCACCCCCCCCGGGACAGGGATCGCAGATACGCAGTATTTT
TRBD1	few	TRBV12-3/TRBV12-4	TRBJ1-1	CASSFQGAKTEAFF	TGTGCCAGCAGTTTCCAGGGGGCAAAAACTGAAGCTTTCTTT
TRBD1	-	TRBV29-1	TRBJ2-1	CSVGRDRGSYNEQFF	TGCAGCGTTGGACGTGACAGGGGCTCCTACAATGAGCAGTTCTTC
-	-	TRBV6-2/TRBV6-3	TRBJ2-1	CASSSGTWSTNEQFF	TGTGCCAGCAGTTCCGGGACGTGGTCCACCAATGAGCAGTTCTTC
-	many	TRBV4-2	TRBJ1-2	CASSHHGQNYGYTF	TGTGCCAGCAGCCACCATGGACAGAACTATGGCTACACCTTC
-	-	TRBV6-2/TRBV6-3	TRBJ2-2	CASNIGLSRNTGELFF	TGTGCCAGCAACATAGGACTTAGCCGGAACACCGGGGAGCTGTTTTTT
-	many	TRBV5-1	TRBJ2-7	CASSEYSVGEQYF	TGCGCCAGCAGCGAATACTCGGTGGGCGAGCAGTACTTC
-	-	TRBV30	TRBJ1-5	CAWGKNQPQHF	TGTGCCTGGGGGAAAAATCAGCCCCAGCATTTT
-	-	TRBV3-1	TRBJ2-7	CASSQQRNSYEQYF	TGTGCCAGCAGCCAACAGAGGAACTCCTACGAGCAGTACTTC
TRBD2	many	TRBV29-1	TRBJ2-5	CSVDGSGTQETQYF	TGCAGCGTTGATGGTAGCGGGACTCAAGAGACCCAGTACTTC
TRBD2	many	TRBV7-2	TRBJ2-2	CASSRTSVQTGELFF	TGTGCCAGCAGCCGGACTAGCGTCCAAACCGGGGAGCTGTTTTTT
-	few	TRBV20-1	TRBJ2-2	CSATTSLNTGELFF	TGCAGTGCTACCACTAGCTTGAACACCGGGGAGCTGTTTTTT
TRBD1	few	TRBV18	TRBJ2-3	CASSPRRQGTDTQYF	TGTGCCAGCTCACCCAGGCGACAGGGGACAGATACGCAGTATTTT
-	few	TRBV4-2	TRBJ2-6	CASSQVGSSGANVLTF	TGTGCCAGCAGCCAAGTGGGCTCCTCTGGGGCCAACGTCCTGACTTTC
TRBD1	few	TRBV2	TRBJ2-2	CASSGQGRTGELFF	TGTGCCAGCAGCGGACAGGGGCGCACCGGGGAGCTGTTTTTT
-	many	TRBV20-1	TRBJ2-5	CSARGTGEEETQYF	TGCAGTGCTAGAGGAACAGGGGAGGAGGAGACCCAGTACTTC
-	few	TRBV5-8	TRBJ1-1	CASSSYSNTEAFF	TGTGCCAGCAGCTCTTACAGTAACACTGAAGCTTTCTTT